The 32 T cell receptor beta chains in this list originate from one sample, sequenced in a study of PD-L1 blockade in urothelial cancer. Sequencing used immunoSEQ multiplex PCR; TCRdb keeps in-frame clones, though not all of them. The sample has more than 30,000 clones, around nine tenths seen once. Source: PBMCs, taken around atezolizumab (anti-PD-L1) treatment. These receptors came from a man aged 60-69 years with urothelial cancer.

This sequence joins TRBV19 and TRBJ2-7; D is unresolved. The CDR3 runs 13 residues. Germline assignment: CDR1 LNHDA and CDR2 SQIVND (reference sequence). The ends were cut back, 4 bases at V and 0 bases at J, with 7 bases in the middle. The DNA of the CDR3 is TGTGCCAGTAGTAGGGCGAGCTCCTACGAGCAGTACTTC. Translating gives CASSRASSYEQYF. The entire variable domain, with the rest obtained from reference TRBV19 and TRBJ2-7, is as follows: DGGITQSPKYLFRKEGQNVTLSCEQNLNHDAMYWYRQDPGQGLRLIYYSQIVNDFQKGDIAEGYSVSREKKESFPLTVTSAQKNPTAFYLCASSRASSYEQYFGPGTRLTVT.

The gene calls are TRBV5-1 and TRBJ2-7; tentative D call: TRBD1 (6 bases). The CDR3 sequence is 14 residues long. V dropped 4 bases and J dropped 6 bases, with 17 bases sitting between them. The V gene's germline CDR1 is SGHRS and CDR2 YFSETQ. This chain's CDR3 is CASSGPTGPAEQYF. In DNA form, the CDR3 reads TGCGCCAGCAGCGGTCCGACAGGACCGGCCGAGCAGTACTTC.

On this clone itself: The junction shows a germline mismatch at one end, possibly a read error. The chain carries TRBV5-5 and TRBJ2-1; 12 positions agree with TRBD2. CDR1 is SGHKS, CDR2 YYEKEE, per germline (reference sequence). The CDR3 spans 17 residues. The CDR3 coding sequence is TGTGCCAGCAGCTTGACTAGCGGGGGGACCTCCCACAATGAGCAGTTCTTC. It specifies CASSLTSGGTSHNEQFF.

The CDR3 reads CASSDTGTGYGYTF. CDR3 sequence (DNA): TGCGCCAGCAGCGATACAGGGACGGGTTATGGCTACACCTTC. The chain carries TRBV5-1 and TRBJ1-2, with a possible D match to TRBD1 (6 bases). The CDR3 has 14 amino acids. Trimming left V 4 bases short and J 5 bases short, with 15 bases between. Germline values: CDR1 SGHRS, CDR2 YFSETQ.

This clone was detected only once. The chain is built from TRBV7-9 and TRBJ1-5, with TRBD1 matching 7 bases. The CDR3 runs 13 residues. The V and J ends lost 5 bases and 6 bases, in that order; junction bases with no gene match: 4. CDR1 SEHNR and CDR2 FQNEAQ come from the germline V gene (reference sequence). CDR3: CASSTGQSQPQHF. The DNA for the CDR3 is TGTGCCAGCAGCACGGGACAGTCTCAGCCCCAGCATTTT.

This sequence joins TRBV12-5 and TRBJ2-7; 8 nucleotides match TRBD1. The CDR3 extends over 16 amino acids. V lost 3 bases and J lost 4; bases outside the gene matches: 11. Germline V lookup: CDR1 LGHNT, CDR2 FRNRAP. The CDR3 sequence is CASGFLTGAVVYEQYF. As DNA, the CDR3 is TGTGCTAGTGGTTTCTTGACAGGGGCCGTTGTATACGAGCAGTACTTC.

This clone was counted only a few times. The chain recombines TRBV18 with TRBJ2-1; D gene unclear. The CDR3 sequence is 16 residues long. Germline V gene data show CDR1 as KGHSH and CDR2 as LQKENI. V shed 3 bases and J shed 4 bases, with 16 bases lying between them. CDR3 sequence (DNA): TGTGCCAGCTCACCCCCTTCCCGCGGTGCTTACAATGAGCAGTTCTTC. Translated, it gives CASSPPSRGAYNEQFF.

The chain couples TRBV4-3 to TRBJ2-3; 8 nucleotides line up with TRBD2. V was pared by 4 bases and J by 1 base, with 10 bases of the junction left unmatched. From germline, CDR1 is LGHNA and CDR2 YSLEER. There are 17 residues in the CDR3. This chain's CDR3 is CASSRRESGGGTDTQYF. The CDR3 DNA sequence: TGCGCCAGCAGCCGTAGAGAGTCGGGGGGGGGCACAGATACGCAGTATTTT.

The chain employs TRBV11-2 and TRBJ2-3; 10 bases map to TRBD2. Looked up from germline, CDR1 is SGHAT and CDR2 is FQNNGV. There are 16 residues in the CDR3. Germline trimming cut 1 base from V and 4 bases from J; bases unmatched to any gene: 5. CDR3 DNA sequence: TGTGCCAGCAGCTTAGCTGCTAGCGGGAGCGCAGATACGCAGTATTTT. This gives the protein CASSLAASGSADTQYF.

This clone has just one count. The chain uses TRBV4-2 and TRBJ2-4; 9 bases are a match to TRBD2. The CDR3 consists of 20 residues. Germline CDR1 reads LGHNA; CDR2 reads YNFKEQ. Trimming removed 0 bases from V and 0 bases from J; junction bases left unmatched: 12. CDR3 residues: CASSQEGLASYRLAKNIQYF. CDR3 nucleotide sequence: TGTGCCAGCAGCCAAGAAGGACTAGCGAGTTATAGACTAGCCAAAAACATTCAGTACTTC.

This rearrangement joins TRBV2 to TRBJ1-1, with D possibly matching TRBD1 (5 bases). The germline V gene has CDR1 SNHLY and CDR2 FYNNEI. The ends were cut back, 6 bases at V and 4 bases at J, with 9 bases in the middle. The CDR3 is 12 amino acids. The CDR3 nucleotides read TGTGCCAGCAGCCGGGGGGGCACTGAAGCTTTCTTT. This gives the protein CASSRGGTEAFF.

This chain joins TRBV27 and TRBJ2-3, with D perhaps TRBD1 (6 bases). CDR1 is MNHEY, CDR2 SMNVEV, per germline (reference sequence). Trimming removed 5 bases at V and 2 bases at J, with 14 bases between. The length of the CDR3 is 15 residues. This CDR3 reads CASSRQGRNTDTQYF. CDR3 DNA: TGTGCCAGCAGTCGGCAGGGGCGAAACACAGATACGCAGTATTTT.

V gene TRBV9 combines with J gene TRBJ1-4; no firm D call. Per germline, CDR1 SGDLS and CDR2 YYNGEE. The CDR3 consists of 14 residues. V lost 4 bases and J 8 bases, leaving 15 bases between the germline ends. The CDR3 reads CASSPRTPGEKLFF. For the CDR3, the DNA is TGTGCCAGCAGCCCACGGACCCCGGGGGAAAAACTGTTTTTT.

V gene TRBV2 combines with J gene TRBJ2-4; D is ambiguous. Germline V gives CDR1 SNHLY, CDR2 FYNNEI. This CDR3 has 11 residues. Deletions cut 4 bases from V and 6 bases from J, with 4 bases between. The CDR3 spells CASSGVNIQYF. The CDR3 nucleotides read TGTGCCAGCAGTGGAGTAAACATTCAGTACTTC.

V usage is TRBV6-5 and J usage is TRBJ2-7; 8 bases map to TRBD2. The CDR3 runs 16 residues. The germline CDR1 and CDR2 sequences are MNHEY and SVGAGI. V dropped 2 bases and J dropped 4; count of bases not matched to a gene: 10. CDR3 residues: CASSYGFFSGSYEQYF. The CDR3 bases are TGTGCCAGCAGTTACGGATTTTTCAGCGGGAGTTACGAGCAGTACTTC.

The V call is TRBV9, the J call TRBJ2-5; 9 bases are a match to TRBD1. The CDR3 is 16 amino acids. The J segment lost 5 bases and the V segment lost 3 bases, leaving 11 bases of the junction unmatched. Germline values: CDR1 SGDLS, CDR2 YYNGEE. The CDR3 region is CASSARGTGPSETQYF. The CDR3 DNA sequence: TGTGCCAGCAGCGCTAGGGGGACAGGGCCCTCGGAGACCCAGTACTTC.

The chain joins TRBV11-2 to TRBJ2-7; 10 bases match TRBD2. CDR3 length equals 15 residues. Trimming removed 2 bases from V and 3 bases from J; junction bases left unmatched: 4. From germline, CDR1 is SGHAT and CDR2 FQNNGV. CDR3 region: CASSLSVAGGYEQYF. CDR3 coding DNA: TGTGCCAGCAGCTTATCGGTAGCGGGAGGCTACGAGCAGTACTTC.

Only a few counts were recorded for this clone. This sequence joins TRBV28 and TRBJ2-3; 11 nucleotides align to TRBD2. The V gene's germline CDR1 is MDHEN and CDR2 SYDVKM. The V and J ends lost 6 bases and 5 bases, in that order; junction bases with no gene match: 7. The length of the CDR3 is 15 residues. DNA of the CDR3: TGTGCCAGCAGCCGCACTAGCGGGAGATTAGATACGCAGTATTTT. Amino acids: CASSRTSGRLDTQYF.

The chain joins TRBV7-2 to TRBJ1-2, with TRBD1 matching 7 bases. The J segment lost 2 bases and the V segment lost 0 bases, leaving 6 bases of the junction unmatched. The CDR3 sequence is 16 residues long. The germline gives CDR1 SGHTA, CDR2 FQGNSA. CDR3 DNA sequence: TGTGCCAGCAGCTTAGCGGCTAGACAGGGCAACTATGGCTACACCTTC. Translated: CASSLAARQGNYGYTF.

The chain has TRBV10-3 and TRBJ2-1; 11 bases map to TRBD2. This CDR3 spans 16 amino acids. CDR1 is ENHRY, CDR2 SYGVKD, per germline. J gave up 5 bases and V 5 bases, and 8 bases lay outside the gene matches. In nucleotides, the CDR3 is TGTGCCATCAGTACTGCGACGGGACTAGCGGACAATGAGCAGTTCTTC. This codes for CAISTATGLADNEQFF.

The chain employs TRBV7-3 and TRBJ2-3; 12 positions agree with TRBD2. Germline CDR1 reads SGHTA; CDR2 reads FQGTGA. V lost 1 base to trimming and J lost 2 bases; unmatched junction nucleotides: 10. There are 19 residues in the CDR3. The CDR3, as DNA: TGTGCCAGCAGCTTAATGGGGGCTAGCGGGGGGGCCGACACAGATACGCAGTATTTT. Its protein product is CASSLMGASGGADTDTQYF.

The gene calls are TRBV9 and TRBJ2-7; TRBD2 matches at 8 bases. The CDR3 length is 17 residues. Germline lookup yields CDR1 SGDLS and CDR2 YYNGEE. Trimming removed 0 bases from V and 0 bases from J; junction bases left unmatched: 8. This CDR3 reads CASSVATGGETSYEQYF. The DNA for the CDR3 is TGTGCCAGCAGCGTAGCTACCGGGGGGGAGACCTCCTACGAGCAGTACTTC.

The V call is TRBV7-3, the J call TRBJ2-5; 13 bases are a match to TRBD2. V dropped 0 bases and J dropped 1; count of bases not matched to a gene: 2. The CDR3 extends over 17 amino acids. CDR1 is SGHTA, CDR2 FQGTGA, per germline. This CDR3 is CASSLTGTSGTQETQYF. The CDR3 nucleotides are TGTGCCAGCAGCTTAACCGGGACTAGCGGGACCCAAGAGACCCAGTACTTC.

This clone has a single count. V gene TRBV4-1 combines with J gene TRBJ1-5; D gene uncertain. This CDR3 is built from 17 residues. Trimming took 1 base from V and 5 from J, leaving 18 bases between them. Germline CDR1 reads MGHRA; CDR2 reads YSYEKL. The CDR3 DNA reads TGCGCCAGCAGCCAAGTAATCGCGCCGCCCGGAGATCAGCCCCAGCATTTT. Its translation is CASSQVIAPPGDQPQHF.

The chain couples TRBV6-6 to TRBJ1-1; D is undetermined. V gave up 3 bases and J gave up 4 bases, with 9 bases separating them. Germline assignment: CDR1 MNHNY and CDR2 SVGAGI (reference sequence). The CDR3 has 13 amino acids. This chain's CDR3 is CASSYLGGTEAFF. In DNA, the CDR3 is TGTGCCAGCAGTTATCTCGGTGGCACTGAAGCTTTCTTT.

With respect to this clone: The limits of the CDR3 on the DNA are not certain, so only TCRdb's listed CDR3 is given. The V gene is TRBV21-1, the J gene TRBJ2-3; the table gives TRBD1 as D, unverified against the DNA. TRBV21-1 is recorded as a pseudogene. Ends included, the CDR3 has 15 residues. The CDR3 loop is CASSKVGGGTDTQYF.

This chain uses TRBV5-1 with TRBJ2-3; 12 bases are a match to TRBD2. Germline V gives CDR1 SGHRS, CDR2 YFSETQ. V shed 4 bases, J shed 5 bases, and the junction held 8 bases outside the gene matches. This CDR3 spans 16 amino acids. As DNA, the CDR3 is TGCGCCAGCAGCCCTGGACTAGCGGGGACCGAAGATACGCAGTATTTT. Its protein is CASSPGLAGTEDTQYF.

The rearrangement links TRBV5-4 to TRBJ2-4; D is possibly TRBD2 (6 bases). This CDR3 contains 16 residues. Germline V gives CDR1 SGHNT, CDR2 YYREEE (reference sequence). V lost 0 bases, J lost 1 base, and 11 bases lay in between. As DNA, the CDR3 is TGTGCCAGCAGCTTGGTAGGGGCGGGGGCCAAAAACATTCAGTACTTC. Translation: CASSLVGAGAKNIQYF.

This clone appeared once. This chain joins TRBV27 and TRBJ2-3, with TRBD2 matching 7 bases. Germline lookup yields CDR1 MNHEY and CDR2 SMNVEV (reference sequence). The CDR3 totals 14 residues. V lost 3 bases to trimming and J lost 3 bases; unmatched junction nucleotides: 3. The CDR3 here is CASSLGGRTDTQYF. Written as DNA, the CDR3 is TGTGCCAGCAGTTTGGGCGGGAGAACAGATACGCAGTATTTT.

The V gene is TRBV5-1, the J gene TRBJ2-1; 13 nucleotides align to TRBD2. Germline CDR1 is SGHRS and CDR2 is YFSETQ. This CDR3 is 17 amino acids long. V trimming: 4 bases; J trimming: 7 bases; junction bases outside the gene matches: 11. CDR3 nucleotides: TGCGCCAGCAGCCCGGCGCGGGGGACTAGCGGGGATAATGAGCAGTTCTTC. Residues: CASSPARGTSGDNEQFF.

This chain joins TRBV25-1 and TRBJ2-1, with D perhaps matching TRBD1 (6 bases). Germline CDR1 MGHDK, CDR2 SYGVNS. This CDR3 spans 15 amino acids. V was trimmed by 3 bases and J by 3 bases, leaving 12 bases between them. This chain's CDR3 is CASSESRTVYNEQFF. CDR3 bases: TGTGCCAGCAGTGAGTCTAGGACAGTCTACAATGAGCAGTTCTTC.

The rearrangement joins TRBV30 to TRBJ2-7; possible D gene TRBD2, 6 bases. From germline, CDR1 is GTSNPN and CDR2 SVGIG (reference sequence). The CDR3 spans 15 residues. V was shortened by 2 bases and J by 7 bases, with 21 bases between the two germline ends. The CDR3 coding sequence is TGTGCCTGGAGTATGAAGGGACTGGCCGCGCGGGAGCAGTACTTC. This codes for CAWSMKGLAAREQYF.